Here is one T cell receptor (beta chain) with its context. Its target is not known. The source of the sample is a study of cytomegalovirus exposure and HLA in healthy donors. Findings of the study overall: Several of the most significant clusters appeared linked to common viral pathogens, based on a later analysis. High specificity and sensitivity for cytomegalovirus status were reported for the classifier. Earlier analysis looked at TCR beta V segments, and most were productive about 90% or about 30% of the time.

PCR involved 60 Vbeta and 13 Jbeta primers. Source study methods: Roughly 10 million shared chains were among 80 million or so unique TCR beta chains counted in a later analysis. Sequencing used immunoSEQ multiplex PCR; TCRdb keeps in-frame clones, though not all of them. For V, J and clone size, that table is used; D and trimming come from the DNA. The sample includes 65,000 to 70,000 clones, approximately 90% of them seen just once. Germline CDR1 reads SGHVS; CDR2 reads FQNEAQ. This CDR3 region has 18 residues. The ends lost 4 bases at V and 7 bases at J; junction bases unmatched: 17. This chain uses TRBV7-8 with TRBJ2-5; 11 bases are shared with TRBD2. The specimen sequenced was PBMCs. The source of this sequence is a young woman in good health and CMV-seropositive. The CDR3 region has the DNA TGTGCCAGCAGCTCCTATCGGATAGCGGGAGGGCCGGGCGGGACCCAGTACTTC. Amino acids: CASSSYRIAGGPGGTQYF.